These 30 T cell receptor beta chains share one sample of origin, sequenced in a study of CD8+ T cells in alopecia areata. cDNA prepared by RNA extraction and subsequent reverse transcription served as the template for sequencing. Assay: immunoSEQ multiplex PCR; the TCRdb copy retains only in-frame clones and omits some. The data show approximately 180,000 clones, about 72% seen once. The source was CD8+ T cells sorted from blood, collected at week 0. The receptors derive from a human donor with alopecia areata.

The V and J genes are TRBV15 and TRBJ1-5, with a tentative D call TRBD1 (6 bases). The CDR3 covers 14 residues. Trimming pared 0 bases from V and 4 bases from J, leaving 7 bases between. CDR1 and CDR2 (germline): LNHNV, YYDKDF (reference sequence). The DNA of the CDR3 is TGTGCCACCAGCAGAGAAGGGGGAAATCAGCCCCAGCATTTT. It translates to CATSREGGNQPQHF.

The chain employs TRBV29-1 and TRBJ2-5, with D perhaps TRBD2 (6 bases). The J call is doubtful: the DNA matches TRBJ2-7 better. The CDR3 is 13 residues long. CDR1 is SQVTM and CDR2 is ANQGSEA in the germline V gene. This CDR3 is CSVSPRGTYEQYF. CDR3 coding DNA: TGCAGCGTCTCACCCCGGGGGACCTACGAGCAGTACTTC.

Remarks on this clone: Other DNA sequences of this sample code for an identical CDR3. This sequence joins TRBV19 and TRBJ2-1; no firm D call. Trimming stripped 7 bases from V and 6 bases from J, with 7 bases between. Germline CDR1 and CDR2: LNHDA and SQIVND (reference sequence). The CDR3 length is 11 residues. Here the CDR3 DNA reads TGTGCCAGTAAGGCAAGCAATGAGCAGTTCTTC. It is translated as CASKASNEQFF.

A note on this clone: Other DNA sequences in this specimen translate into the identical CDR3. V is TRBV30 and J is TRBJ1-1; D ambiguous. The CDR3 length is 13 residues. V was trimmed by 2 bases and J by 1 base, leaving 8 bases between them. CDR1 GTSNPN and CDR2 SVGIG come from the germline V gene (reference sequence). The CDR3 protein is CAWSPTGNTEAFF. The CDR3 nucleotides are TGTGCCTGGAGTCCCACGGGGAACACTGAAGCTTTCTTT. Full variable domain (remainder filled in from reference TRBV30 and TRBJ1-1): SQTIHQWPATLVQPVGSPLSLECTVEGTSNPNLYWYRQAAGRGLQLLFYSVGIGQISSEVPQNLSASRPQDRQFILSSKKLLLSDSGFYLCAWSPTGNTEAFFGQGTRLTVV.

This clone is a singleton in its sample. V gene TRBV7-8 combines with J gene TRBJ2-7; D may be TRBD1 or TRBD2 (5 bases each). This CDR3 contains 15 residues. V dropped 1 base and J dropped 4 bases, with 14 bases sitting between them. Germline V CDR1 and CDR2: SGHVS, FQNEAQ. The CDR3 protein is CASSLVRDGGYEQYF. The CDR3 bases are TGTGCCAGCAGCTTAGTTCGGGACGGCGGATACGAGCAGTACTTC.

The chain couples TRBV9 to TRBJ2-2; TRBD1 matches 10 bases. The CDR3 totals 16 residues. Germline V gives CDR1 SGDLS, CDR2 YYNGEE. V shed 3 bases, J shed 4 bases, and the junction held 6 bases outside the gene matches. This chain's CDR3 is CASSASGTGATGELFF. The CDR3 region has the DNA TGTGCCAGCAGCGCATCCGGGACAGGGGCCACCGGGGAGCTGTTTTTT.

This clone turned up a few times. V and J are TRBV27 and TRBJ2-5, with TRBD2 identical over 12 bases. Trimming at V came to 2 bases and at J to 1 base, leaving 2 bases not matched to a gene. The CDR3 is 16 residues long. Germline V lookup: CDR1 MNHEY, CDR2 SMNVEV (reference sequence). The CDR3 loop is CASSLVTSGGQETQYF. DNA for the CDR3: TGTGCCAGCAGTTTAGTGACTAGCGGGGGCCAAGAGACCCAGTACTTC.

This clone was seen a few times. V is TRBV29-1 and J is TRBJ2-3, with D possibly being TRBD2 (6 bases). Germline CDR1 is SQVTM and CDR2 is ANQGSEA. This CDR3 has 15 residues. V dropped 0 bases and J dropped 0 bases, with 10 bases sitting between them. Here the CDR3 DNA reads TGCAGCGTTGAAGATCCGGAGGGAAGCACAGATACGCAGTATTTT. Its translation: CSVEDPEGSTDTQYF.

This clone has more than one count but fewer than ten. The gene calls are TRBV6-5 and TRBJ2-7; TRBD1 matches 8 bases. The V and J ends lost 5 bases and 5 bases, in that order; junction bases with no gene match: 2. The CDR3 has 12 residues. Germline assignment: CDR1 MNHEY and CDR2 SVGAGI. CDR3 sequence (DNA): TGTGCCAGCAGTACGACAGGGGACGAGCAGTACTTC. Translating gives CASSTTGDEQYF.

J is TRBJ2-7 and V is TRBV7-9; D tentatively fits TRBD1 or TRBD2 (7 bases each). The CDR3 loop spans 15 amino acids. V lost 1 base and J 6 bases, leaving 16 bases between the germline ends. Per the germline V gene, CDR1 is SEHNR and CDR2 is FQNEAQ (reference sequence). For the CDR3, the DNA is TGTGCCAGCAGCTTAGGGGAGGGGGCTCTCGGCGAGCAGTACTTC. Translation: CASSLGEGALGEQYF.

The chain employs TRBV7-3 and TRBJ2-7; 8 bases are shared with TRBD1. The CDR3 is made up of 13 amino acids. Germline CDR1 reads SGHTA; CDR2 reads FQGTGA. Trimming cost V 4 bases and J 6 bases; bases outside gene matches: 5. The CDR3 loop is CASSSGGGAEQYF. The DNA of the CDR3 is TGTGCCAGCAGCTCAGGGGGCGGGGCCGAGCAGTACTTC.

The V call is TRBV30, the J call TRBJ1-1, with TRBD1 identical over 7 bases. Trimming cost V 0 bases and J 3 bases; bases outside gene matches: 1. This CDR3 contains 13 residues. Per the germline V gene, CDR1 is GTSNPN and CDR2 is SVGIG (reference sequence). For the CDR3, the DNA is TGTGCCTGGAGTGTAGACAGGGACACTGAAGCTTTCTTT. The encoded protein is CAWSVDRDTEAFF.

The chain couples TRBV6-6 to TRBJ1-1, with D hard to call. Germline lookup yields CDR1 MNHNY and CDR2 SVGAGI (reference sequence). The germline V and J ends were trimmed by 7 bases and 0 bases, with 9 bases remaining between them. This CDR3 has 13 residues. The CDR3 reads CASIRSMNTEAFF. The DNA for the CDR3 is TGTGCCAGCATTAGATCCATGAACACTGAAGCTTTCTTT.

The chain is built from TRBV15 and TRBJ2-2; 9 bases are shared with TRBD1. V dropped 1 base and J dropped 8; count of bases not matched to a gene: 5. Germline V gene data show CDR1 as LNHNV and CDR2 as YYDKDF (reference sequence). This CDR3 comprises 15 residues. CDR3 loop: CATSRVQGAEGELFF. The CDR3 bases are TGTGCCACCAGCAGAGTACAGGGGGCGGAGGGGGAGCTGTTTTTT.

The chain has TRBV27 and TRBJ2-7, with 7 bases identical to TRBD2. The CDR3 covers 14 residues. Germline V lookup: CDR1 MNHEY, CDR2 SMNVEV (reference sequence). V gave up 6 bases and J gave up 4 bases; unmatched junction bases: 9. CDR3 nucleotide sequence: TGTGCCAGCAGCCTACTTGGGGGGGGATACGAGCAGTACTTC. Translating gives CASSLLGGGYEQYF.

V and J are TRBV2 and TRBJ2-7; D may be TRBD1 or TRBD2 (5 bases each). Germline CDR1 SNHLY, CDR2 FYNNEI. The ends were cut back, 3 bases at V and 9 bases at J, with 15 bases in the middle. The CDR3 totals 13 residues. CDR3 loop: CASSDEGLRGQYF. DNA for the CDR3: TGTGCCAGCAGTGACGAGGGGTTAAGAGGGCAGTACTTC.

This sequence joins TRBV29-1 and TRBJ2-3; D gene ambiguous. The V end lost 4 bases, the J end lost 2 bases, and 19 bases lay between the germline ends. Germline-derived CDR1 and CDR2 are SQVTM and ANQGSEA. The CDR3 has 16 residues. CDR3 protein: CSVVVWANKNTDTQYF. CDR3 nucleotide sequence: TGCAGCGTTGTAGTTTGGGCTAACAAGAACACAGATACGCAGTATTTT.

The CDR3 sequence is CAWSRPQGLNSPLHF. The CDR3 DNA is TGTGCCTGGAGTAGACCCCAGGGCTTGAATTCACCCCTCCACTTT. The chain carries TRBV30 and TRBJ1-6, with a weak D call TRBD1 (5 bases). This CDR3 comprises 15 residues. From germline, CDR1 is GTSNPN and CDR2 SVGIG (reference sequence). Trimming took 2 bases from V and 7 from J, leaving 15 bases between them.

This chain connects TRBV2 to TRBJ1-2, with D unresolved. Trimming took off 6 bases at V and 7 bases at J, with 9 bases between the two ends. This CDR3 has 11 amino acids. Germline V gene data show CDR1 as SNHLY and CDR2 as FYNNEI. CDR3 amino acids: CASSPGRGYTF. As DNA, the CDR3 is TGTGCCAGCAGCCCCGGTCGTGGCTACACCTTC.

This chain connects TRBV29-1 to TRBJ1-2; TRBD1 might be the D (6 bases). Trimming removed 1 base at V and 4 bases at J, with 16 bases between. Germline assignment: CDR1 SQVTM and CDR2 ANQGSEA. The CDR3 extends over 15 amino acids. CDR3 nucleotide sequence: TGCAGCGTTGAAGGCCTGGGGGGGCTAAGCTATGGCTACACCTTC. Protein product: CSVEGLGGLSYGYTF.

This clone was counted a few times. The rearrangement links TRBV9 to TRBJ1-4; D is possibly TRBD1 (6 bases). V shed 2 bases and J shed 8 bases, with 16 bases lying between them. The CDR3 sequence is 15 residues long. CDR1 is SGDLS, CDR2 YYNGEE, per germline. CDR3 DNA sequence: TGTGCCAGCAGCGTCGAAACAGGGTCCGGCGAAAAACTGTTTTTT. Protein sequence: CASSVETGSGEKLFF.

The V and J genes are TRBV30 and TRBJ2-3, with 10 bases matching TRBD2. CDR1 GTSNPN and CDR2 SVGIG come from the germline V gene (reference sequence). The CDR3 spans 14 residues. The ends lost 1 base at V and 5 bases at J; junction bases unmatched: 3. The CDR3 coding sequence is TGTGCCTGGAGTGAAACTAGCGGGGTAGATACGCAGTATTTT. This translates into CAWSETSGVDTQYF.

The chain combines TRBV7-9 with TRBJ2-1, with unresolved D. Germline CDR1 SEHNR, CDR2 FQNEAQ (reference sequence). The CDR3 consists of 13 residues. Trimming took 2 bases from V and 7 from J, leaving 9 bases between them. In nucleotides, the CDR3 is TGTGCCAGCAGCTTATGGGGTGGGAATGAGCAGTTCTTC. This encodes CASSLWGGNEQFF.

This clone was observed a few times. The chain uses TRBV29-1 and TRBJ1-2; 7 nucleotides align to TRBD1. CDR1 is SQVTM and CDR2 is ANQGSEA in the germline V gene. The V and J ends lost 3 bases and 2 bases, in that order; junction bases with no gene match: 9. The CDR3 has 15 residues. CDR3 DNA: TGCAGCGTTGAGCCCCGGGACAGATTAAACTATGGCTACACCTTC. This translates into CSVEPRDRLNYGYTF.

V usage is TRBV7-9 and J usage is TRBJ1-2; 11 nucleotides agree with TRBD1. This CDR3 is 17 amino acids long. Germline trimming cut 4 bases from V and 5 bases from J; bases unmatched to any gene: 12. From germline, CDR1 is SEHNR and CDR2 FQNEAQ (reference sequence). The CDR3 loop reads CASSSGDRGLSRYGYTF. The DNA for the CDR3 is TGTGCCAGCAGCTCAGGGGACAGGGGGTTAAGCAGATATGGCTACACCTTC. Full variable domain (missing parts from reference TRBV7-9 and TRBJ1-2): DTGVSQNPRHKITKRGQNVTFRCDPISEHNRLYWYRQTLGQGPEFLTYFQNEAQLEKSRLLSDRFSAERPKGSFSTLEIQRTEQGDSAMYLCASSSGDRGLSRYGYTFGSGTRLTVV.

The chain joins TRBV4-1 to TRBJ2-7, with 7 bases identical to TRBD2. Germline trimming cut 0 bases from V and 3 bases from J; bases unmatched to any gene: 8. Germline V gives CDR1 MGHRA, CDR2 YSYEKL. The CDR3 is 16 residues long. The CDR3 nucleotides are TGCGCCAGCAGCCAAGATCTCCCTAGCGGATTCTACGAGCAGTACTTC. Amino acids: CASSQDLPSGFYEQYF.

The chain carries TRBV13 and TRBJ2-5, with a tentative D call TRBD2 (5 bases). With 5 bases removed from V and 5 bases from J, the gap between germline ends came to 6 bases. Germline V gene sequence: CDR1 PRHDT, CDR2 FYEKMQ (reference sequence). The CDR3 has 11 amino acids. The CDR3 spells CASSRGETQYF. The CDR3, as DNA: TGTGCCAGCAGCCGAGGGGAGACCCAGTACTTC.

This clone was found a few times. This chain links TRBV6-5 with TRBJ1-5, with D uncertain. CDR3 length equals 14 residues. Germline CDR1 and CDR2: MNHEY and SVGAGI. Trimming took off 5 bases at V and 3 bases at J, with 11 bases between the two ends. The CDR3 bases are TGTGCCAGCAGTCCTCAACGCCCCAATCAGCCCCAGCATTTT. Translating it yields CASSPQRPNQPQHF.

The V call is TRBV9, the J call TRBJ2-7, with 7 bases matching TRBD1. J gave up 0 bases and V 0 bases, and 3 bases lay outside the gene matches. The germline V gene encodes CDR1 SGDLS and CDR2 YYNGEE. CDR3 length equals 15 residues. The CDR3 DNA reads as TGTGCCAGCAGCGTAGACGGGACAGCCTCCTACGAGCAGTACTTC. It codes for CASSVDGTASYEQYF.

The CDR3, as DNA: TGTGCCAGCAGCTTAGGGTCTGGGTTAAATGGCTACACCTTC. This sequence encodes CASSLGSGLNGYTF. The chain couples TRBV7-9 to TRBJ1-2; no clear D gene. Trimming left V 1 base short and J 6 bases short, with 12 bases between. From germline, CDR1 is SEHNR and CDR2 FQNEAQ (reference sequence). The CDR3 runs 14 residues.